This TCR beta chain was sequenced in a study of T cell responses to AZD1222 COVID-19 vaccine. As to this clone: A read error may account for a junction end that differs from germline.

Germline V CDR1 and CDR2: SGDLS, YYNGEE. The CDR3 is made up of 17 amino acids. Some clones are missing from TCRdb's copy, which holds only in-frame ones; the method was immunoSEQ multiplex PCR. Of some 200,000 clones listed, around 90% are singletons. The source of this sequence is an adult who received the AZD1222 COVID-19 vaccine. The V call is TRBV9, the J call TRBJ2-7, with 7 bases lining up with TRBD2. Here the sequenced sample was peripheral blood, taken 28 days after the second AZD1222 dose. The CDR3 protein is CASSVGFDAGVSHEQYF. CDR3 coding DNA: TGTGCCAGCAGCGTAGGGTTCGATGCGGGAGTCTCCCACGAGCAGTACTTC. The full variable domain, in which reference TRBV9 and TRBJ2-7 provide the parts outside the CDR3, is DSGVTQTPKHLITATGQRVTLRCSPRSGDLSVYWYQQSLDQGLQFLIQYYNGEERAKGNILERFSAQQFPDLHSELNLSSLELGDSALYFCASSVGFDAGVSHEQYFGPGTRLTVT.